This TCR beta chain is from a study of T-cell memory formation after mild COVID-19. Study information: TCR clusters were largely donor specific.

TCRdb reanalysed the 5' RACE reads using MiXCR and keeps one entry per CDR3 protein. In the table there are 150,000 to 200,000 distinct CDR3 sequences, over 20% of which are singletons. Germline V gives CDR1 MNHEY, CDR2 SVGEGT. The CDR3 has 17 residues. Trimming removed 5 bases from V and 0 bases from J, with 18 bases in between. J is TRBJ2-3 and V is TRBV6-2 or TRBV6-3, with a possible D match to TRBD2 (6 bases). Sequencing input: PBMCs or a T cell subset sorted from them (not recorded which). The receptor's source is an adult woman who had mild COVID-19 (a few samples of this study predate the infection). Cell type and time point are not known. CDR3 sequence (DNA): TGTGCCAGCAGTCCCTCGATAGCGGACCCTAGCACAGATACGCAGTATTTT. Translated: CASSPSIADPSTDTQYF.